The sequence of this T cell receptor beta chain was determined in a study of blood T cell repertoires in COVID-19. The wider study: The cDNA or gDNA used as material had been derived from T cells, B-cell-depleted T cells, or PBMCs.

V lost 5 bases and J lost 4; bases outside the gene matches: 13. The CDR3 has 19 amino acids. Germline loops: CDR1 SGHTA, CDR2 FQGTGA. The authors' processing: By means of reference gene primer amplification, nucleated cell counts were estimated. Profiling relied on immunoSEQ multiplex PCR, and the TCRdb table lists in-frame clones only, not all of them. V and J calls and clone size are copied from that table; D and trimming were computed from the DNA. The repertoire holds 100,000 to 150,000 clones, 86% seen once, with roughly 5.4% in the top ten. Sequencing was done on a sample of peripheral blood. The receptor's source is a human donor in a cohort sampled during active COVID-19. The rearrangement uses TRBV7-3 and TRBJ2-2, with 13 bases lining up with TRBD2. The CDR3 sequence is CASSPTPLAGGPRTGELFF. The CDR3 nucleotides read TGTGCCAGCAGCCCCACCCCACTAGCGGGAGGGCCTCGCACCGGGGAGCTGTTTTTT.